Listed here are 20 T cell receptor beta chains from one sample, sequenced in a study of T cell responses to AZD1222 COVID-19 vaccine. The method was immunoSEQ multiplex PCR; TCRdb's version includes in-frame clones alone and lacks a portion of them. The sample lists about 140,000 clones; under 95% were seen once. The specimen was peripheral blood, collected 28 days after the second dose of the MenACWY control vaccine. The receptors originated from an adult who received the MenACWY meningococcal vaccine as a control.

This rearrangement joins TRBV7-2 to TRBJ1-5, with D hard to call. CDR3 length equals 13 residues. V was shortened by 4 bases and J by 5 bases, with 9 bases between the two germline ends. Germline V gene lookup returns CDR1 SGHTA and CDR2 FQGNSA. CDR3 coding DNA: TGTGCCAGCAGCTCCCAACCGGATCAGCCCCAGCATTTT. Translated, it gives CASSSQPDQPQHF.

The chain uses TRBV9 and TRBJ2-7, with a weak D call TRBD1 (6 bases). The CDR3 extends over 15 amino acids. Germline CDR1 is SGDLS and CDR2 is YYNGEE. V was pared by 0 bases and J by 3 bases, with 13 bases between. The DNA for the CDR3 is TGTGCCAGCAGCGTAGGTAAGGACAGAAGCTACGAGCAGTACTTC. This translates into CASSVGKDRSYEQYF.

The V gene is TRBV30, the J gene TRBJ2-7, with 12 bases that match TRBD2. The length of the CDR3 is 15 residues. V gave up 1 base and J gave up 2 bases; unmatched junction bases: 3. CDR1 GTSNPN and CDR2 SVGIG come from the germline V gene (reference sequence). The CDR3 sequence is CAWSGLAGVTYEQYF. In DNA, the CDR3 is TGTGCCTGGAGTGGACTAGCGGGGGTGACCTACGAGCAGTACTTC.

The chain links TRBV28 to TRBJ1-2; a weak D match, TRBD1 (5 bases). This CDR3 comprises 13 residues. Germline CDR1 reads MDHEN; CDR2 reads SYDVKM. Trimming removed 8 bases from V and 4 bases from J, with 14 bases in between. CDR3 bases: TGTGCCAGCGCAATACAGGACCCCTATGGCTACACCTTC. Its translation: CASAIQDPYGYTF.

V gene TRBV7-2 combines with J gene TRBJ2-2, with D possibly TRBD1 on 5 matching bases. Germline V CDR1 and CDR2: SGHTA, FQGNSA. The ends were cut back, 3 bases at V and 3 bases at J, with 11 bases in the middle. This CDR3 contains 15 residues. CDR3 region: CASSLVSTDTGELFF. The DNA of the CDR3 is TGTGCCAGCAGCTTGGTTTCGACAGACACCGGGGAGCTGTTTTTT. Variable domain in full (rest from reference TRBV7-2 and TRBJ2-2): GAGVSQSPSNKVTEKGKDVELRCDPISGHTALYWYRQSLGQGLEFLIYFQGNSAPDKSGLPSDRFSAERTGGSVSTLTIQRTQQEDSAVYLCASSLVSTDTGELFFGEGSRLTVL.

The chain uses TRBV19 and TRBJ2-7; 9 positions agree with TRBD1. With 5 bases clipped from V and 6 bases from J, the junction kept 8 bases outside the gene matches. Looked up from germline, CDR1 is LNHDA and CDR2 is SQIVND (reference sequence). This CDR3 is built from 14 residues. CDR3 loop: CASSLPGQGFEQYF. For the CDR3, the DNA is TGTGCCAGTAGTCTACCGGGACAGGGTTTCGAGCAGTACTTC.

V and J are TRBV27 and TRBJ2-2, with unresolved D. Trimming left V 5 bases short and J 1 base short, with 8 bases between. Germline V lookup: CDR1 MNHEY, CDR2 SMNVEV (reference sequence). CDR3 size: 14 residues. The chain's CDR3 is CASSPHRNTGELFF. Here the CDR3 DNA reads TGTGCCAGCAGTCCGCACAGGAACACCGGGGAGCTGTTTTTT.

The gene calls are TRBV2 and TRBJ2-5, with D perhaps TRBD1 (6 bases). V was pared by 6 bases and J by 0 bases, with 8 bases between. The length of the CDR3 is 13 residues. Looked up from germline, CDR1 is SNHLY and CDR2 is FYNNEI. The CDR3 here is CASRTGYQETQYF. The CDR3 DNA follows: TGTGCCAGCAGAACAGGGTACCAAGAGACCCAGTACTTC.

The chain recombines TRBV10-3 with TRBJ2-7, with D possibly TRBD1 on 5 matching bases. Germline CDR1 and CDR2: ENHRY and SYGVKD. V was clipped by 11 bases and J by 2 bases, with 28 bases between them. This CDR3 region has 17 residues. The chain's CDR3 is CASTPGSGGGAPYEQYF. The DNA of the CDR3 is TGTGCCTCCACACCAGGATCAGGCGGTGGGGCCCCCTACGAGCAGTACTTC.

In this sample, this clone turned up once. The gene calls are TRBV5-1 and TRBJ2-4; D is possibly TRBD1 (6 bases). The length of the CDR3 is 16 residues. CDR1 is SGHRS, CDR2 YFSETQ, per germline. V was shortened by 0 bases and J by 0 bases, with 10 bases between the two germline ends. CDR3 bases: TGCGCCAGCAGCTTGGTGACAGGTCCAGCCAAAAACATTCAGTACTTC. Translation gives CASSLVTGPAKNIQYF.

This chain links TRBV6-4 with TRBJ2-3; D remains unclear. V was clipped by 0 bases and J by 4 bases, with 8 bases between them. This CDR3 region has 14 residues. Germline V gene sequence: CDR1 MRHNA, CDR2 SNTAGT. CDR3 in amino acids: CASSDSSTSDTQYF. The CDR3 coding sequence is TGTGCCAGCAGTGACTCGTCTACTTCAGATACGCAGTATTTT.

This clone was detected once. CDR3 residues: CASTRVPGLAGGGETQYF. DNA for the CDR3: TGTGCCAGCACCCGGGTCCCGGGACTAGCGGGAGGGGGAGAGACCCAGTACTTC. The V gene is TRBV27, the J gene TRBJ2-5; 16 bases are a match to TRBD2. The CDR3 sequence is 18 residues long. Losses at the gene ends were 7 bases for V and 4 bases for J; bases not matched to a gene: 12. Germline loops: CDR1 MNHEY, CDR2 SMNVEV (reference sequence).

This clone was seen just once. The rearrangement links TRBV5-1 to TRBJ2-3, with TRBD2 matching over 8 bases. The CDR3 covers 15 residues. CDR1 SGHRS and CDR2 YFSETQ come from the germline V gene. V shed 6 bases and J 4 bases; nucleotides not matched to a gene: 10. The CDR3 is CASTPGAGGADTQYF. CDR3 coding DNA: TGCGCCAGCACCCCGGGGGCGGGAGGCGCAGATACGCAGTATTTT. Complete variable domain (other parts from reference TRBV5-1 and TRBJ2-3): KAGVTQTPRYLIKTRGQQVTLSCSPISGHRSVSWYQQTPGQGLQFLFEYFSETQRNKGNFPGRFSGRQFSNSRSEMNVSTLELGDSALYLCASTPGAGGADTQYFGPGTRLTVL.

This chain joins TRBV7-6 and TRBJ2-3; D gene ambiguous. The V end lost 2 bases, the J end lost 5 bases, and 5 bases lay between the germline ends. Germline CDR1 SGHVS, CDR2 FNYEAQ. The CDR3 loop spans 12 amino acids. This CDR3 is CASSLLGDTQYF. CDR3 DNA: TGTGCCAGCAGCTTACTCGGAGATACGCAGTATTTT.

This chain connects TRBV19 to TRBJ1-4; TRBD1 is a possible D gene (6 bases). The V and J ends lost 9 bases and 8 bases respectively, with 25 bases between them. The CDR3 contains 16 residues. Germline assignment: CDR1 LNHDA and CDR2 SQIVND (reference sequence). The CDR3, as DNA: TGTGCCAGCCTAGGGCCCAGGACAGCCGCGAGGGAAAAACTGTTTTTT. It translates to CASLGPRTAAREKLFF.

This sequence joins TRBV18 and TRBJ1-2; TRBD1 agrees at 10 bases. Germline V gene data show CDR1 as KGHSH and CDR2 as LQKENI. The CDR3 runs 14 residues. V lost 3 bases to trimming and J lost 8 bases; unmatched junction nucleotides: 6. CDR3 coding DNA: TGTGCCAGCTCACCCCTCGGACAGGGGGACGGCTACACCTTC. Amino acid sequence: CASSPLGQGDGYTF. Combining the CDR3 with reference TRBV18 and TRBJ1-2 gives the whole variable domain NAGVMQNPRHLVRRRGQEARLRCSPMKGHSHVYWYRQLPEEGLKFMVYLQKENIIDESGMPKERFSAEFPKEGPSILRIQQVVRGDSAAYFCASSPLGQGDGYTFGSGTRLTVV.

The chain is built from TRBV19 and TRBJ2-3, with 11 nucleotides matching TRBD1. Germline-derived CDR1 and CDR2 are LNHDA and SQIVND (reference sequence). The CDR3 consists of 15 residues. V lost 6 bases to trimming and J lost 4 bases; unmatched junction nucleotides: 6. The CDR3 spells CASRDRGLGSDTQYF. CDR3 DNA sequence: TGTGCCAGTAGGGACAGGGGGCTCGGGTCAGATACGCAGTATTTT.

The chain joins TRBV2 to TRBJ2-2; 9 bases are a match to TRBD1. The CDR3 is 14 amino acids. Germline V CDR1 and CDR2: SNHLY, FYNNEI. The ends lost 8 bases at V and 6 bases at J; junction bases unmatched: 7. As DNA, the CDR3 is TGTGCCAGCCAAGGGACAGGGAGAGCCGGGGAGCTGTTTTTT. Protein: CASQGTGRAGELFF. Complete variable domain (other parts from reference TRBV2 and TRBJ2-2): EPEVTQTPSHQVTQMGQEVILRCVPISNHLYFYWYRQILGQKVEFLVSFYNNEISEKSEIFDDQFSVERPDGSNFTLKIRSTKLEDSAMYFCASQGTGRAGELFFGEGSRLTVL.

The V and J genes are TRBV19 and TRBJ2-2, with D possibly matching TRBD2 (5 bases). Looked up from germline, CDR1 is LNHDA and CDR2 is SQIVND (reference sequence). The CDR3 extends over 14 amino acids. V gave up 9 bases and J gave up 6 bases, with 17 bases separating them. CDR3 region: CASAVHRGPGELFF. The CDR3 nucleotides are TGTGCCAGCGCCGTTCATCGGGGTCCCGGGGAGCTGTTTTTT.

J is TRBJ1-4 and V is TRBV18, with D hard to call. CDR1 and CDR2 from the germline V gene are KGHSH and LQKENI. The CDR3 sequence is 15 residues long. The V end was cut by 3 bases, the J end by 8 bases, with 16 bases between. Here the CDR3 DNA reads TGTGCCAGCTCACCGAAGGCCGAGGGAAACGAAAAACTGTTTTTT. It encodes CASSPKAEGNEKLFF.